The source of this T cell receptor (beta chain) is a study of cytomegalovirus exposure and HLA in healthy donors. Study summary: Both the 100 to 150 validation repertoires and the approximately 670 first-cohort repertoires used the same platform, as reported by a later analysis.

The assay was immunoSEQ multiplex PCR, and TCRdb's table has in-frame clones only and misses some. The sample includes 250,000 to 400,000 clones, roughly 90% of them seen just once. This CDR3 comprises 13 residues. In germline, CDR1 is SGHDN, CDR2 FVKESK. V lost 3 bases, J lost 6 bases, and 2 bases stayed unmatched. The V and J genes are TRBV14 and TRBJ1-2; 9 bases agree with TRBD1. Sequenced sample: PBMCs. This TCR was sampled from a man aged 25-40 years in good health and CMV-seronegative. The CDR3 protein is CASSHWTGDGYTF. The DNA of the CDR3 is TGTGCCAGCAGCCACTGGACAGGGGATGGCTACACCTTC.